This T cell receptor (beta chain) was retrieved from a study of blood T cell repertoires in COVID-19. For the study at large: The origin of the acute and convalescent COVID-19 samples was the United States, Italy and Spain. Sources were T cells, B-cell-depleted T cells, or PBMCs; the material itself was cDNA or gDNA.

Trimming removed 1 base from V and 4 bases from J; junction bases left unmatched: 7. The CDR3 has 16 residues. Germline V gene lookup returns CDR1 SGHKS and CDR2 YYEKEE (reference sequence). Under the authors' procedure: Reference gene primer amplification in the assay estimated nucleated cell counts. Data came from immunoSEQ multiplex PCR; TCRdb stores just in-frame clones and leaves some out. V, J and clone size are those of that table, while D and trimming were read from the DNA. The table shows roughly 130,000 clones, with around 80% occurring only once. This receptor was taken from a woman aged 55-69 years with acute or convalescent COVID-19. The sample was peripheral blood. The chain employs TRBV5-5 and TRBJ1-3; 8 bases agree with TRBD1. Here the CDR3 reads CASSLLGQEEGNTIYF. In DNA form, the CDR3 reads TGTGCCAGCAGCTTGCTGGGACAGGAGGAAGGAAACACCATATATTTT.